These 26 T cell receptor beta chains originate from one sample sequenced in a study of T cells in Graves' hyperthyroidism and ophthalmopathy. RNA transcripts were the template for amplifying TCR beta CDR3 regions. An initial round of RT-PCR targeting the TCR CDR3 relied on the HTBI primer set. TCRdb reprocessed the multiplex PCR reads with MiXCR, giving one entry per CDR3 protein. The data show approximately 560,000 distinct CDR3 sequences, around 42% seen once. The sample was peripheral blood or thyroid tissue (not recorded which). These receptors all stem from a woman under 30 with Graves' hyperthyroidism.

There are many counts of this clonotype. The V gene is TRBV10-3, the J gene TRBJ1-6; no firm D call. CDR3 length equals 18 residues. Trimming removed 10 bases at V and 5 bases at J, with 27 bases between. Germline CDR1 ENHRY, CDR2 SYGVKD. CDR3 residues: CATKGSPLGEVNNSPLHF. The CDR3, as DNA: TGTGCCACCAAGGGATCCCCTTTAGGAGAAGTTAATAATTCACCCCTCCACTTT.

This clonotype was observed at least ten times. V is TRBV6-5 and J is TRBJ1-5; a weak D match, TRBD1 (5 bases). Trimming stripped 2 bases from V and 7 bases from J, with 9 bases between. The CDR3 is 13 amino acids. The germline V gene has CDR1 MNHEY and CDR2 SVGAGI. CDR3 amino acids: CASSYGGSQPQHF. The CDR3, as DNA: TGTGCCAGCAGTTACGGGGGGTCCCAGCCCCAGCATTTT.

V and J are TRBV29-1 and TRBJ1-2; tentative D call: TRBD1 (6 bases). The germline V and J ends were trimmed by 3 bases and 12 bases, with 17 bases remaining between them. CDR3 size: 12 residues. Germline CDR1 reads SQVTM; CDR2 reads ANQGSEA. CDR3 coding DNA: TGCAGCGTTGAGTCAGGGGAAGCTGGAAACACCTTC. This sequence encodes CSVESGEAGNTF.

At least ten counts were recorded for this clonotype. Possible read error: a much larger clone is one base away. The V and J genes are TRBV7-9 and TRBJ1-5; 10 bases are shared with TRBD1. This CDR3 comprises 14 residues. The trim removed 5 bases at V and 5 bases at J, leaving 3 bases unmatched. The germline V gene encodes CDR1 SEHNR and CDR2 FQNEAQ (reference sequence). For the CDR3, the DNA is TGTGCCAGCAGCCGCGGGACAGGGGATCAGCCCCAGCATTTT. Its protein product is CASSRGTGDQPQHF.

This clonotype has just a few counts. Its ends do not fully match the called genes, so a read error is possible. The chain carries TRBV7-9 and TRBJ1-1; D not resolved. Per germline, CDR1 SEHNR and CDR2 FQNEAQ (reference sequence). CDR3 length: 13 residues. The chain's CDR3 is CSSSPGPGTEAFF. The CDR3 coding sequence is TGTTCCAGCAGCCCTGGACCGGGCACTGAAGCTTTCTTT.

The chain uses TRBV20-1 and TRBJ2-5; 7 positions agree with TRBD1. In germline, CDR1 is DFQATT, CDR2 SNEGSKA (reference sequence). The ends lost 1 base at V and 5 bases at J; junction bases unmatched: 13. The CDR3 covers 16 residues. This CDR3 is CSARAPTGPSLETQYF. The CDR3 DNA follows: TGCAGTGCTAGAGCCCCGACAGGGCCTAGCCTTGAGACCCAGTACTTC.

In this sample, this clonotype turned up once. A read error may be the cause here, since a much bigger clone is one base away. The chain couples TRBV9 to TRBJ1-6; a possible D gene is TRBD1 (5 bases). Germline V gene sequence: CDR1 SGDLS, CDR2 YYNGEE. This CDR3 has 16 amino acids. The CDR3 region has the DNA TGTGCCGGCAGCGCCCGAAGGGACGTCTTCAATTCACCCCTCCACTTT. It specifies CAGSARRDVFNSPLHF.

V is TRBV7-1 and J is TRBJ1-3; 8 bases agree with TRBD1. TRBV7-1 is an ORF for which the function is uncertain. The junction had 12 bases not matched to a gene; V was cut back by 3 bases and J by 8 bases. The CDR3 sequence is 16 residues long. CDR3 bases: TGTGCCAGCAGCTCGGACAGGGATGGGTATGGCTACACCATATATTTT. It yields the protein CASSSDRDGYGYTIYF.

This clonotype was seen more than once but under ten times. The genes are TRBV7-3 and TRBJ2-5, with unresolved D. This CDR3 has 14 amino acids. Germline values: CDR1 SGHTA, CDR2 FQGTGA. The germline V and J ends were trimmed by 0 bases and 5 bases, with 10 bases remaining between them. CDR3 sequence: CASSLTGGTETQYF. CDR3 nucleotides: TGTGCCAGCAGCTTAACGGGCGGAACGGAGACCCAGTACTTC.

The chain has TRBV15 and TRBJ2-2; D call uncertain. The CDR3 extends over 13 amino acids. V was trimmed by 3 bases and J by 6 bases, leaving 8 bases between them. Germline CDR1 reads LNHNV; CDR2 reads YYDKDF (reference sequence). The CDR3 nucleotides read TGTGCCACCAGCAGGGGTTTGGCCGGGGAGCTGTTTTTT. It encodes CATSRGLAGELFF.

This clonotype was seen ten or more times. The chain joins TRBV24-1 to TRBJ1-2, with no clear D. CDR1 and CDR2 (germline): KGHDR, SFDVKD. This CDR3 region has 13 residues. Trimming removed 4 bases from V and 2 bases from J, with 7 bases in between. CDR3 region: CATSERENYGYTF. In DNA, the CDR3 is TGTGCCACCAGTGAGAGGGAGAACTATGGCTACACCTTC.

This clonotype was seen a handful of times. The rearrangement links TRBV2 to TRBJ1-4, with D possibly being TRBD1 (6 bases). Trimming shortened V by 0 bases and J by 7 bases, and 12 bases separated the two germline ends. This CDR3 has 15 residues. The germline V gene encodes CDR1 SNHLY and CDR2 FYNNEI. The CDR3 protein is CASSEALSGVEKLFF. In nucleotides, the CDR3 is TGTGCCAGCAGTGAAGCGCTTTCAGGGGTTGAAAAACTGTTTTTT.

This clonotype was recorded once. The chain carries TRBV7-6 and TRBJ2-2, with TRBD2 matching over 8 bases. Germline V gene lookup returns CDR1 SGHVS and CDR2 FNYEAQ. CDR3 length equals 16 residues. With V trimmed by 5 bases and J by 6 bases, 11 bases remained unmatched. The CDR3 region has the DNA TGTGCCAGCAGCCAGTCAGCGGGAGAGGGGGCCGGGGAGCTGTTTTTT. It yields the protein CASSQSAGEGAGELFF. Variable domain in full (rest from reference TRBV7-6 and TRBJ2-2): GAGVSQSPRYKVTKRGQDVALRCDPISGHVSLYWYRQALGQGPEFLTYFNYEAQQDKSGLPNDRFSAERPEGSISTLTIQRTEQRDSAMYRCASSQSAGEGAGELFFGEGSRLTVL.

This clonotype was observed once. This chain joins TRBV14 and TRBJ2-7; D perhaps matches TRBD1 (9 bases). There are 19 residues in the CDR3. Germline values: CDR1 SGHDN, CDR2 FVKESK. V lost 4 bases and J 3 bases, leaving 28 bases between the germline ends. The CDR3: CASSPTPGQGSSGIYEQYF. CDR3 nucleotides: TGTGCCAGCAGCCCAACTCCGGGACAGGGTAGTAGCGGGATCTACGAGCAGTACTTC.

J is TRBJ2-7 and V is TRBV4-1, with a possible D match to TRBD1 (7 bases). Germline V gene lookup returns CDR1 MGHRA and CDR2 YSYEKL. The CDR3 extends over 17 amino acids. Trimming pared 1 base from V and 0 bases from J, leaving 16 bases between. CDR3 region: CASSQGGGGESSYEQYF. The CDR3 DNA is TGCGCCAGCAGCCAAGGAGGAGGGGGCGAGAGCTCCTACGAGCAGTACTTC.

This clonotype was seen at least ten times. CDR3 in DNA: TGTGCCAGCAACGGACAGGGCTACCAAGAGACCCAGTACTTC. This sequence encodes CASNGQGYQETQYF. This chain connects TRBV25-1 to TRBJ2-5; 8 bases are a match to TRBD1. Germline V gene lookup returns CDR1 MGHDK and CDR2 SYGVNS. This CDR3 spans 14 amino acids. Losses at the gene ends were 7 bases for V and 0 bases for J; bases not matched to a gene: 4.

V gene TRBV24-1 combines with J gene TRBJ2-5; D is unresolved. Germline loops: CDR1 KGHDR, CDR2 SFDVKD. V was shortened by 9 bases and J by 1 base, with 14 bases between the two germline ends. The CDR3 has 14 residues. CDR3 loop: CATVMPLGQETQYF. CDR3 sequence (DNA): TGTGCCACCGTGATGCCTCTCGGCCAAGAGACCCAGTACTTC.

This clonotype appeared once. The V call is TRBV11-2, the J call TRBJ1-1; D possibly corresponds to TRBD1 (5 bases). Germline CDR1 SGHAT, CDR2 FQNNGV. V lost 6 bases and J lost 7, with 18 bases in between. The CDR3 is 14 residues long. The CDR3, as DNA: TGTGCCAGCAGGTCCCTCAGGGATAGGGGTGAAGCTTTCTTT. This sequence encodes CASRSLRDRGEAFF.

The genes are TRBV7-2 and TRBJ2-7; D not resolved. Per the germline V gene, CDR1 is SGHTA and CDR2 is FQGNSA. The V end lost 3 bases, the J end lost 2 bases, and 11 bases lay between the germline ends. The CDR3 consists of 14 residues. CDR3 amino acids: CASSFERVAYEQYF. CDR3 DNA: TGTGCCAGCAGCTTTGAAAGGGTCGCCTACGAGCAGTACTTC.

CDR3 nucleotide sequence: TGTGCCAGCAACGACAAATATGGCTACACCTTC. Its translation: CASNDKYGYTF. The rearrangement links TRBV6-5 to TRBJ1-2; no reliable D call. Trimming pared 7 bases from V and 5 bases from J, leaving 8 bases between. Germline assignment: CDR1 MNHEY and CDR2 SVGAGI. CDR3 length: 11 amino acids.

This clonotype was seen only a few times. Written as DNA, the CDR3 is TGTGCCAGCAGCGCCACGACGGCGGTCCGCTACGAGCAGTACTTC. The encoded protein is CASSATTAVRYEQYF. The V and J genes are TRBV7-6 and TRBJ2-7; D unclear. The germline CDR1 and CDR2 sequences are SGHVS and FNYEAQ. The V and J ends lost 5 bases and 3 bases respectively, with 17 bases between them. The CDR3 is made up of 15 amino acids.

This clonotype occurred a few times. The chain combines TRBV14 with TRBJ1-1; D is undetermined. CDR1 and CDR2 from the germline V gene are SGHDN and FVKESK. V lost 3 bases to trimming and J lost 5 bases, with 7 bases between them. There are 12 residues in the CDR3. The CDR3 is CASSHQRTEAFF. DNA of the CDR3: TGTGCCAGCAGCCACCAAAGGACTGAAGCTTTCTTT.

The chain links TRBV25-1 to TRBJ1-2; no clear D gene. The length of the CDR3 is 12 residues. Germline V CDR1 and CDR2: MGHDK, SYGVNS. Trimming shortened V by 5 bases and J by 3 bases, and 7 bases separated the two germline ends. DNA of the CDR3: TGTGCCAGCAGTTTAAGAGACTATGGCTACACCTTC. Translation: CASSLRDYGYTF.

A few counts support this clonotype. The chain couples TRBV19 to TRBJ1-5; 10 bases agree with TRBD1. The CDR3 is made up of 14 amino acids. With 7 bases clipped from V and 5 bases from J, the junction kept 5 bases outside the gene matches. Germline CDR1 and CDR2: LNHDA and SQIVND (reference sequence). The CDR3 here is CASTLTGGHQPQHF. In DNA form, the CDR3 reads TGTGCCAGTACCCTGACAGGGGGCCATCAGCCCCAGCATTTT.

Comment on this clonotype: A read error may be the cause here, since a much bigger clone is one base away. The gene calls are TRBV29-1 and TRBJ2-7; unclear D gene. V lost 4 bases and J lost 1, with 11 bases in between. Per germline, CDR1 SQVTM and CDR2 ANQGSEA. This CDR3 contains 13 residues. CDR3 region: CSVGRHTSYEQYF. For the CDR3, the DNA is TGCAGCGTTGGACGGCATACTTCCTACGAGCAGTACTTC.

Of note for this clonotype: The junction departs from the called germline gene at one end, perhaps through a read error. The CDR3 region has the DNA TGTGCCATCAGTGAGGGACTACTATTATTC. Translated, it gives CAISEGLLLF. V gene TRBV10-3 combines with J gene TRBJ2-7, with D perhaps TRBD2 (6 bases). Looked up from germline, CDR1 is ENHRY and CDR2 is SYGVKD. The length of the CDR3 is 10 residues.